These 20 T cell receptor beta chains were sequenced from one sample in a study of persistence of HIV-infected CD4 T cells. Stimulation used approximately 10 ug/mL lysate from CMV-infected fibroblasts. CD40L/CD69 double-negative CD45RO-high memory CD4+ T cells were collected. Their antigens remain unidentified. This was the immunoSEQ version 4 assay in survey mode. Assay used: immunoSEQ multiplex PCR; TCRdb lists only in-frame clones, some missing. The top ten clones hold 0.65% to 0.85% of a sample with roughly 28,000 clones, roughly 80% of them seen once. The sample here was CD4+ T cells sorted from PBMCs after approximately 20-hour stimulation, taken from a patient who received antiretroviral therapy. These receptor sequences come from an adult woman with HIV who was CMV-seropositive.

The rearrangement links TRBV6-1 to TRBJ1-2, with D perhaps matching TRBD1 (5 bases). Trimming stripped 3 bases from V and 2 bases from J, with 22 bases between. Germline V gene lookup returns CDR1 MNHNS and CDR2 SASEGT. The CDR3 totals 18 residues. CDR3 coding DNA: TGTGCCAGCAGTGACAATCTTTCAAGGGTCTGGGGGAACTATGGCTACACCTTC. Its protein product is CASSDNLSRVWGNYGYTF.

A single count supports this clone. This chain connects TRBV2 to TRBJ1-3; maybe TRBD1 (6 bases). V lost 7 bases, J lost 4 bases, and 14 bases lay in between. This CDR3 comprises 14 residues. Germline V gives CDR1 SNHLY, CDR2 FYNNEI. This CDR3 reads CASTLGGGGNTIYF. CDR3 bases: TGTGCCAGCACCCTAGGGGGGGGCGGAAACACCATATATTTT.

The chain links TRBV4-1 to TRBJ1-5; maybe TRBD1 (6 bases). The CDR3 is made up of 17 amino acids. The germline V and J ends were trimmed by 0 bases and 4 bases, with 16 bases remaining between them. Looked up from germline, CDR1 is MGHRA and CDR2 is YSYEKL. This CDR3 reads CASSQEGKGEGNQPQHF. The CDR3 region has the DNA TGCGCCAGCAGCCAAGAAGGTAAGGGGGAGGGAAATCAGCCCCAGCATTTT.

This clone has only a few counts. The gene calls are TRBV10-1 and TRBJ1-2; D gene unclear. V lost 1 base and J lost 3, with 6 bases in between. This CDR3 has 13 amino acids. Germline lookup yields CDR1 WNHNN and CDR2 SYGVQD (reference sequence). Written as DNA, the CDR3 is TGCGCCAGCAGTGAGTACGGGGACTATGGCTACACCTTC. This gives the protein CASSEYGDYGYTF.

The chain combines TRBV7-2 with TRBJ2-5; D uncertain. The V end was cut by 3 bases, the J end by 5 bases, with 13 bases between. This CDR3 contains 14 residues. Per germline, CDR1 SGHTA and CDR2 FQGNSA. This CDR3 reads CASSFADGLETQYF. In nucleotides, the CDR3 is TGTGCCAGCAGCTTTGCCGACGGTTTGGAGACCCAGTACTTC. The full variable domain, rest sourced from reference TRBV7-2 and TRBJ2-5, is GAGVSQSPSNKVTEKGKDVELRCDPISGHTALYWYRQSLGQGLEFLIYFQGNSAPDKSGLPSDRFSAERTGGSVSTLTIQRTQQEDSAVYLCASSFADGLETQYFGPGTRLLVL.

The rearrangement joins TRBV4-1 to TRBJ2-5; D remains ambiguous. Germline V gene lookup returns CDR1 MGHRA and CDR2 YSYEKL. The ends were cut back, 1 base at V and 5 bases at J, with 8 bases in the middle. The length of the CDR3 is 13 residues. The CDR3 here is CASSQVSTETQYF. The CDR3, as DNA: TGCGCCAGCAGCCAAGTTTCGACTGAGACCCAGTACTTC.

The rearrangement uses TRBV2 and TRBJ1-6; D possibly corresponds to TRBD1 (6 bases). The CDR3 spans 15 residues. Trimming took 8 bases from V and 0 from J, leaving 11 bases between them. The germline CDR1 and CDR2 sequences are SNHLY and FYNNEI. The CDR3, as DNA: TGTGCCAGCTCGGGGGGCAGCTCCTATAATTCACCCCTCCACTTT. Translated, it gives CASSGGSSYNSPLHF. Variable domain in full (rest from reference TRBV2 and TRBJ1-6): EPEVTQTPSHQVTQMGQEVILRCVPISNHLYFYWYRQILGQKVEFLVSFYNNEISEKSEIFDDQFSVERPDGSNFTLKIRSTKLEDSAMYFCASSGGSSYNSPLHFGNGTRLTVT.

In DNA, the CDR3 is TGTGCCAGCAGCTCGCCGGGACAGGGGGCTATTCAGCCCCAGCATTTT. Translation: CASSSPGQGAIQPQHF. V is TRBV7-2 and J is TRBJ1-5; 12 bases are a match to TRBD1. Germline CDR1 reads SGHTA; CDR2 reads FQGNSA. With V trimmed by 4 bases and J by 6 bases, 7 bases remained unmatched. The CDR3 contains 16 residues.

The rearrangement links TRBV15 to TRBJ1-3; no clear D gene. V lost 0 bases to trimming and J lost 4 bases, with 10 bases between them. The CDR3 covers 15 residues. In germline, CDR1 is LNHNV, CDR2 YYDKDF (reference sequence). DNA for the CDR3: TGTGCCACCAGCAGAGAGGGTCGGCCCGGAAACACCATATATTTT. Amino acid sequence: CATSREGRPGNTIYF. Using reference TRBV15 and TRBJ1-3 for the parts outside the CDR3, the full variable domain is DAMVIQNPRYQVTQFGKPVTLSCSQTLNHNVMYWYQQKSSQAPKLLFHYYDKDFNNEADTPDNFQSRRPNTSFCFLDIRSPGLGDTAMYLCATSREGRPGNTIYFGEGSWLTVV.

This clone is medium-sized (0.01 to 0.1%) within its sample. The chain recombines TRBV5-1 with TRBJ2-6; no clear D. Germline assignment: CDR1 SGHRS and CDR2 YFSETQ. Trimming cost V 6 bases and J 0 bases, with 13 bases left between them. CDR3 size: 16 residues. The CDR3 bases are TGCGCCAGCACCCCGGGCGATGTCTCTGGGGCCAACGTCCTGACTTTC. Residues: CASTPGDVSGANVLTF. Combining the CDR3 with reference TRBV5-1 and TRBJ2-6 gives the whole variable domain KAGVTQTPRYLIKTRGQQVTLSCSPISGHRSVSWYQQTPGQGLQFLFEYFSETQRNKGNFPGRFSGRQFSNSRSEMNVSTLELGDSALYLCASTPGDVSGANVLTFGAGSRLTVL.

The chain is built from TRBV18 and TRBJ1-2; D might be TRBD1 (5 bases). Per the germline V gene, CDR1 is KGHSH and CDR2 is LQKENI. The V gene lost 6 bases and the J gene lost 2 bases, with 10 bases spanning the gap. The CDR3 runs 13 residues. The CDR3 here is CASSWDGNYGYTF. CDR3 bases: TGTGCCAGCTCCTGGGACGGAAACTATGGCTACACCTTC.

The chain recombines TRBV5-6 with TRBJ2-3, with TRBD2 identical over 8 bases. The CDR3 contains 16 residues. Germline V gene lookup returns CDR1 SGHDT and CDR2 YYEEEE. The J segment lost 1 base and the V segment lost 2 bases, leaving 6 bases of the junction unmatched. CDR3: CASSFAGGAGTDTQYF. The CDR3 DNA reads as TGTGCCAGCAGCTTTGCGGGGGGCGCCGGCACAGATACGCAGTATTTT. Combining the CDR3 with reference TRBV5-6 and TRBJ2-3 gives the whole variable domain DAGVTQSPTHLIKTRGQQVTLRCSPKSGHDTVSWYQQALGQGPQFIFQYYEEEERQRGNFPDRFSGHQFPNYSSELNVNALLLGDSALYLCASSFAGGAGTDTQYFGPGTRLTVL.

The chain is built from TRBV7-2 and TRBJ2-3, with a possible D match to TRBD1 (6 bases). V was clipped by 1 base and J by 3 bases, with 11 bases between them. The CDR3 has 15 amino acids. The germline V gene encodes CDR1 SGHTA and CDR2 FQGNSA. The CDR3 bases are TGTGCCAGCAGCTTAGTCCACAGGGTGACAGATACGCAGTATTTT. This translates into CASSLVHRVTDTQYF.

The chain uses TRBV19 and TRBJ1-2, with 11 bases aligning to TRBD1. Germline values: CDR1 LNHDA, CDR2 SQIVND (reference sequence). V was pared by 3 bases and J by 5 bases, with 5 bases of the junction left unmatched. CDR3 length: 15 amino acids. DNA for the CDR3: TGTGCCAGTAGTATTACGGGACAGGGGGTTTATGGCTACACCTTC. It codes for CASSITGQGVYGYTF.

This clone appeared a single time. This chain uses TRBV24-1 with TRBJ2-1; TRBD1 or TRBD2 may be the D gene (5 bases each). In germline, CDR1 is KGHDR, CDR2 SFDVKD. The CDR3 is made up of 16 amino acids. Trimming shortened V by 4 bases and J by 2 bases, and 14 bases separated the two germline ends. In DNA, the CDR3 is TGTGCCACCAGTGAAATAGGGACGGGCACCTACAATGAGCAGTTCTTC. This codes for CATSEIGTGTYNEQFF.

The V call is TRBV6-5, the J call TRBJ1-3, with D unclear. Germline V gene data show CDR1 as MNHEY and CDR2 as SVGAGI. Trimming left V 5 bases short and J 0 bases short, with 8 bases between. This CDR3 is built from 14 residues. Here the CDR3 reads CASSRVISGNTIYF. The CDR3 DNA follows: TGTGCCAGCAGTCGGGTGATCTCTGGAAACACCATATATTTT.

The rearrangement uses TRBV30 and TRBJ1-1; no firm D call. The CDR3 covers 13 residues. Trimming stripped 2 bases from V and 11 bases from J, with 18 bases between. Germline-derived CDR1 and CDR2 are GTSNPN and SVGIG (reference sequence). The CDR3 bases are TGTGCCTGGAGTCCCGGCCCGGGGTATGGTGCTTTCTTT. Translating gives CAWSPGPGYGAFF. The full variable domain, in which reference TRBV30 and TRBJ1-1 provide the parts outside the CDR3, is SQTIHQWPATLVQPVGSPLSLECTVEGTSNPNLYWYRQAAGRGLQLLFYSVGIGQISSEVPQNLSASRPQDRQFILSSKKLLLSDSGFYLCAWSPGPGYGAFFGQGTRLTVV.

This clone was seen a handful of times. The chain uses TRBV19 and TRBJ1-1; no reliable D call. CDR1 and CDR2 from the germline V gene are LNHDA and SQIVND (reference sequence). This CDR3 comprises 15 residues. V dropped 7 bases and J dropped 1 base, with 16 bases sitting between them. The CDR3 spells CASNLDKGGNTEAFF. CDR3 DNA: TGTGCCAGTAACCTCGACAAGGGTGGGAACACTGAAGCTTTCTTT.

CDR3: CASSPQGTGGTEQYF. The CDR3 nucleotides are TGTGCCAGCTCACCACAGGGGACAGGGGGGACGGAGCAGTACTTC. This sequence joins TRBV18 and TRBJ2-7, with 11 nucleotides matching TRBD1. Looked up from germline, CDR1 is KGHSH and CDR2 is LQKENI. This CDR3 region has 15 residues. J gave up 7 bases and V 1 base, and 6 bases lay outside the gene matches. Based on the CDR3 plus reference TRBV18 and TRBJ2-7, the full variable domain is NAGVMQNPRHLVRRRGQEARLRCSPMKGHSHVYWYRQLPEEGLKFMVYLQKENIIDESGMPKERFSAEFPKEGPSILRIQQVVRGDSAAYFCASSPQGTGGTEQYFGPGTRLTVT.

This clone has a handful of counts. The genes are TRBV2 and TRBJ1-2; the D is unclear. CDR1 is SNHLY, CDR2 FYNNEI, per germline. Deletions cut 10 bases from V and 7 bases from J, with 16 bases between. The CDR3 contains 12 residues. This chain's CDR3 is CATYTAWSGYTF. For the CDR3, the DNA is TGTGCCACCTACACGGCCTGGAGTGGCTACACCTTC.